This TCR beta chain was documented in a study of CD8+ T cells in alopecia areata. In the case of this clone: Antigen specificity is unknown.

Treatment of the sample: oral pan-JAK inhibitor, 5-10 mg twice daily. Punch biopsies of lesional scalp, plus peripheral blood, were taken from alopecia areata patients. RNA extraction and reverse transcription yielded cDNA as sequencing template. Using immunoSEQ multiplex PCR, the repertoire was profiled, and TCRdb retains in-frame clones only, with some absent. Here the sample spans about 2,100 clones, 75% to 80% being singletons. The CDR3 has 13 amino acids. Germline V lookup: CDR1 SGDLS, CDR2 YYNGEE. Trimming took off 0 bases at V and 1 base at J, with 4 bases between the two ends. Study outcomes and limitations: Under tofacitinib, fewer expanded CD8+ clones appeared among the top 100 scalp clones.

The V call is TRBV9, the J call TRBJ1-1; unclear D gene. Here the sequenced sample was skin, taken around week 46, from a patient treated with tofacitinib. The receptor was isolated from a human donor with alopecia areata. CDR3 residues: CASSVAPNTEAFF. The CDR3 nucleotides are TGTGCCAGCAGCGTAGCACCGAACACTGAAGCTTTCTTT.